A selection of T cell receptor beta chains follows, all from one sample in a study of blood T cell repertoires in COVID-19. Using immunoSEQ multiplex PCR, the repertoire was profiled, and TCRdb retains in-frame clones only, with some absent. Of approximately 180,000 clones listed, 80% to 85% were seen once; the top ten hold 6% to 7%. Specimen: peripheral blood. The receptors originated from a woman in her forties with COVID-19, enrolled during active disease. Each CDR3 is given with its conserved first and last residue. D genes are given only for firm matches. Clone size is stated in some rows and not others, as once, few, many or a class when expanded.

v_gene	d_gene	len	abundance	j_gene	CDR3nt	CDR3aa
TRBV28	TRBD1	12	-	TRBJ2-7	TGTGCCAGCGCCGGGACAGCCTACGAGCAGTACTTC	CASAGTAYEQYF
TRBV12-3/TRBV12-4	TRBD1	13	once	TRBJ1-3	TGTGCCTCTAATGTCAGGGGGGGAAACACCATATATTTT	CASNVRGGNTIYF
TRBV27	-	15	-	TRBJ2-5	TGTGCCAGCAGTTTTGTGGCAGGCCTCCAAGAGACCCAGTACTTC	CASSFVAGLQETQYF
TRBV6-6	-	14	few	TRBJ1-5	TGTGCCAGCAGTTATGGAGGGGCGTCTCAGCCCCAGCATTTT	CASSYGGASQPQHF
TRBV2	-	14	-	TRBJ1-2	TGTGCCAGAGGAGAACTACCGGAGAACTATGGCTACACCTTC	CARGELPENYGYTF
TRBV5-8	TRBD1	15	-	TRBJ1-2	TGTGCCAGCAGCTTGGTGACAGGGGGCCTGGATGGCTACACCTTC	CASSLVTGGLDGYTF
TRBV5-3	-	16	-	TRBJ2-3	TGTGCCAGAAGCCCCCGGACTTACTTCTGCACAGATACGCAGTATTTT	CARSPRTYFCTDTQYF
TRBV15	-	15	-	TRBJ2-6	TGTGCCACCAGGTGGGCGGGCTCTGGGGCCAACGTCCTGACTTTC	CATRWAGSGANVLTF
TRBV19	TRBD1	15	-	TRBJ2-5	TGTGCCAGTAGTAAAGGGGACAGGGGGCGAGAGACCCAGTACTTC	CASSKGDRGRETQYF
TRBV2	TRBD2	14	once	TRBJ2-7	TGTGCCAGCAGCAAGGGACTAGCGTTTTACGAGCAGTACTTC	CASSKGLAFYEQYF
TRBV7-9	-	15	-	TRBJ2-5	TGTGCCAGCAGCTTATTTGGGGGGGCCCAAGAGACCCAGTACTTC	CASSLFGGAQETQYF
TRBV6-6	TRBD1	15	-	TRBJ1-2	TGTGCCAGCAGAGCCACAGGGGAAGGGGGTTATGGCTACACCTTC	CASRATGEGGYGYTF
TRBV6-5	-	13	-	TRBJ1-2	TGTGCCAGCAGGGAGACGGTCTCCTATGGCTACACCTTC	CASRETVSYGYTF
TRBV28	-	15	-	TRBJ2-3	TGTGCCAGCAGCCTTACAGGGTCTAGCACAGATACGCAGTATTTT	CASSLTGSSTDTQYF
TRBV2	-	14	-	TRBJ2-1	TGTGCCAGCAGTGAATCGAGTGTTTACAATGAGCAGTTCTTC	CASSESSVYNEQFF
TRBV11-2	TRBD1	15	-	TRBJ2-2	TGTGCCAGCAGTTTACTAGACAGGGGAGCCGGGGAGCTGTTTTTT	CASSLLDRGAGELFF
TRBV27	TRBD1	18	once	TRBJ2-7	TGTGCCAGCAGCCGTAACCCTTCCGGGACAGGGGTATCCTACGAGCAGTACTTC	CASSRNPSGTGVSYEQYF
TRBV27	-	12	-	TRBJ1-2	TGTGCCAGCGGCCGGGGATACTATGGCTACACCTTC	CASGRGYYGYTF
TRBV19	TRBD1	20	-	TRBJ1-5	TGTGCCAGTAGTTCGCTTCGACAGGGAGCCAGTACACAGTCCAATCAGCCCCAGCATTTT	CASSSLRQGASTQSNQPQHF
TRBV15	TRBD1	13	few	TRBJ2-7	TGTGCCACCAGCAGGGGGACAGAACCCGAGCAGTACTTC	CATSRGTEPEQYF
TRBV27	TRBD2	13	-	TRBJ2-1	TGTGCCAGTAAAAGCGGGAACTACAATGAGCAGTTCTTC	CASKSGNYNEQFF
TRBV11-1	-	15	-	TRBJ1-2	TGTGCCAGCAGCTTAAGCCCAGGACTGAACTATGGCTACACCTTC	CASSLSPGLNYGYTF
TRBV4-1	TRBD1	15	-	TRBJ1-2	TGCGCCAGCAGCCAAGCGACAGGGACGGACTATGGCTACACCTTC	CASSQATGTDYGYTF
TRBV5-5	TRBD1	14	-	TRBJ2-7	TGTGCCAGCAGCTTTTCCCAGGGGGCCTACGAGCAGTACTTC	CASSFSQGAYEQYF
TRBV5-6	-	13	-	TRBJ1-5	TGTGCCAGCAGCTGGGGACACAATCAGCCCCAGCATTTT	CASSWGHNQPQHF
TRBV3-1/TRBV3-2	TRBD2	18	few	TRBJ2-3	TGTGCCAGCAGCCAAGCTTTCTCTGGCGGGGGATCCACAGATACGCAGTATTTT	CASSQAFSGGGSTDTQYF
TRBV27	-	11	-	TRBJ1-1	TGTGCCAGCAGTTTGTCAGGGCAAGCTTTCTTT	CASSLSGQAFF
TRBV7-9	-	15	-	TRBJ2-3	TGTGCCAGCAGCTTTCTAACAGGGCGAACAGATACGCAGTATTTT	CASSFLTGRTDTQYF
TRBV12-3/TRBV12-4	-	12	-	TRBJ1-2	TGTGCCAGCAGTTTTTCAGGGCGCGGCTACACCTTC	CASSFSGRGYTF
TRBV9	TRBD1	19	-	TRBJ1-4	TGTGCCAGCAGCGTGGGAGGGACAGGGAGAGGACGAGGTAATGAAAAACTGTTTTTT	CASSVGGTGRGRGNEKLFF
TRBV4-1	-	16	-	TRBJ2-1	TGCGCCAGCAGCCAAGGTCCTAGCGCAGCCTACAATGAGCAGTTCTTC	CASSQGPSAAYNEQFF
TRBV28	-	15	-	TRBJ2-6	TGTGCCACCCTAGGCGGATCGTCTGGGGCCAACGTCCTGACTTTC	CATLGGSSGANVLTF
TRBV28	-	11	-	TRBJ1-1	TGTGCCAGCAGTCCCGGGGGTCGGGCTTTCTTT	CASSPGGRAFF
TRBV7-3	-	12	-	TRBJ1-1	TGTGCCAGCAGCTCAATGAACACTGAAGCTTTCTTT	CASSSMNTEAFF
TRBV5-4	TRBD1	15	-	TRBJ1-5	TGTGCCAGCAGTCCCGGGACAGGGGTGGCTCAGCCCCAGCATTTT	CASSPGTGVAQPQHF
TRBV7-2	TRBD2	18	-	TRBJ2-4	TGTGCCAGCAGAACGACTAGCGGGAGTTCCCTAGCCAAAAACATTCAGTACTTC	CASRTTSGSSLAKNIQYF
TRBV27	-	14	-	TRBJ2-1	TGTGCCAGCAGTTGGGCAGGGACCTACAATGAGCAGTTCTTC	CASSWAGTYNEQFF
TRBV10-2	TRBD2	15	once	TRBJ2-2	TGCGCCAGCGGAATAGCGGGGGTGGCCACCGGGGAGCTGTTTTTT	CASGIAGVATGELFF
TRBV28	-	19	-	TRBJ1-3	TGTGCCAGCAGTTTTTACTCCCCGGTTATCCGTCCTGCAGGAAACACCATATATTTT	CASSFYSPVIRPAGNTIYF
TRBV5-6	TRBD1	18	-	TRBJ1-5	TGTGCCAGCAGCTCAGGACAGGGAGGCGGTTATAGCAATCAGCCCCAGCATTTT	CASSSGQGGGYSNQPQHF
TRBV27	TRBD1	14	-	TRBJ1-2	TGTGCCAGCAGTCCAACAGGGGGGGGGTATGGCTACACCTTC	CASSPTGGGYGYTF
TRBV19	-	16	-	TRBJ2-1	TGTGCCAGTAGTGTCGACTCCCCCCCAACACCCAATGAGCAGTTCTTC	CASSVDSPPTPNEQFF
TRBV5-6	-	14	-	TRBJ2-7	TGTGCCAGCAGCTTCCCGACTGAATCCTACGAGCAGTACTTC	CASSFPTESYEQYF
TRBV27	-	14	-	TRBJ2-1	TGTGCCAGCAGTTTGGCAAACTACTACAATGAGCAGTTCTTC	CASSLANYYNEQFF
TRBV9	-	12	-	TRBJ2-1	TGTGCCAGCAGCTACAGTAGGAATGAGCAGTTCTTC	CASSYSRNEQFF
TRBV4-1	TRBD2	17	-	TRBJ2-1	TGCGCCAGCAGCCAAGATCCAGGGACTAGCGGGAGATATGAGCAGTTCTTC	CASSQDPGTSGRYEQFF
TRBV11-2	TRBD1	15	once	TRBJ1-1	TGTGCCAGCAGCCTTCGGGACAGCTTGAACACTGAAGCTTTCTTT	CASSLRDSLNTEAFF
TRBV4-1	TRBD2	15	-	TRBJ2-7	TGCGCCAGCAGCCACACCACTAGCGGGAGTTACGAGCAGTACTTC	CASSHTTSGSYEQYF
TRBV7-6	-	16	-	TRBJ2-6	TGTGCCAGCAGTTTGGGGGCGGTCTCTGGGGCCAACGTCCTGACTTTC	CASSLGAVSGANVLTF
TRBV5-5	-	14	-	TRBJ1-6	TGTGCCAGCAGCCGACAGGCCTATAATTCACCCCTCCACTTT	CASSRQAYNSPLHF